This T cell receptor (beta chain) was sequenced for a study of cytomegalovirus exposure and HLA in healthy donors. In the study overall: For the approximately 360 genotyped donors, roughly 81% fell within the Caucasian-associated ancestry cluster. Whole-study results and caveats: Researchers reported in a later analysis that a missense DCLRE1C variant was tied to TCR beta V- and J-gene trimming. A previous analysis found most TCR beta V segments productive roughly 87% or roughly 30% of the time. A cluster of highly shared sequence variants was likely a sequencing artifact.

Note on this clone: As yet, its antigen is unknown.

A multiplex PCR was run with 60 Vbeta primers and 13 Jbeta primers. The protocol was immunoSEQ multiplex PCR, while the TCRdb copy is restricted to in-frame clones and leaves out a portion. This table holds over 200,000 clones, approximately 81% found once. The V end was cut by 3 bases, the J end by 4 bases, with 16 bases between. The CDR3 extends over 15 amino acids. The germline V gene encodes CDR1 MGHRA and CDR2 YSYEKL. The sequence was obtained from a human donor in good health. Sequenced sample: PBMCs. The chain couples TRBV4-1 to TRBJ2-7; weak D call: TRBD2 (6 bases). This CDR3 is CASSQLQSGGYEQYF. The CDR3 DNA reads TGCGCCAGCAGCCAGCTCCAATCCGGGGGTTACGAGCAGTACTTC.